The present entry profiles one T cell receptor beta chain with its context. MiXCR, applied by TCRdb to the 5' RACE reads, yields one record per CDR3 protein. The table has 50,000 to 60,000 distinct CDR3 sequences, around 20% seen once. Cells sorted as Tregs were CD4+, CD25+ and CD127-/low. The sequenced material came from tumor-infiltrating Tregs sorted from the breast tumor. The TCR was taken from a female donor with breast cancer.

In nucleotides, the CDR3 is TGCGCCAGCGGCTCAGGAACTCCGGGGACTGAAGCTTTCTTT. Translating gives CASGSGTPGTEAFF. V is TRBV5-1 and J is TRBJ1-1; D gene unclear. V lost 7 bases and J 5 bases, leaving 18 bases between the germline ends. Germline values: CDR1 SGHRS, CDR2 YFSETQ. The CDR3 loop spans 14 amino acids. The full variable domain, completed using reference TRBV5-1 and TRBJ1-1, is KAGVTQTPRYLIKTRGQQVTLSCSPISGHRSVSWYQQTPGQGLQFLFEYFSETQRNKGNFPGRFSGRQFSNSRSEMNVSTLELGDSALYLCASGSGTPGTEAFFGQGTRLTVV.